What follows describes a single T cell receptor beta chain. The data were obtained in a study of control samples from healthy donors and cancer patients. Clones were sequenced by immunoSEQ multiplex PCR, and TCRdb holds only the in-frame ones, with some missing. The sample contains about 22,000 clones, 65% to 90% of which appear only once. The receptor was isolated from a man in his sixties with head and neck cancer. Sequencing was done on a sample of PBMCs.

The CDR3 reads CASSPGTPMRETQYF. The CDR3 nucleotides read TGTGCCAGCAGCCCCGGGACTCCCATGAGGGAGACCCAGTACTTC. This rearrangement joins TRBV7-2 to TRBJ2-5; a possible D gene is TRBD2 (6 bases). The CDR3 contains 15 residues. The germline V gene encodes CDR1 SGHTA and CDR2 FQGNSA. The germline V and J ends were trimmed by 5 bases and 5 bases, with 18 bases remaining between them.